Below, 11 T cell receptor beta chains from the same sample are listed, as sequenced in a study of blood T cell repertoires in COVID-19. Only in-frame clones appear in the TCRdb table, and some are missing; sequencing was by immunoSEQ multiplex PCR. This sample has 130,000 to 150,000 clones, with approximately 90% found just once. Material for sequencing was PBMCs or T cells enriched from blood (not recorded which). Receptor source: a woman aged 25 to 45 with acute COVID-19.

The J gene is TRBJ2-7, the V gene TRBV6-5, with 8 nucleotides matching TRBD2. Trimming cost V 9 bases and J 2 bases; bases outside gene matches: 9. CDR1 and CDR2 from the germline V gene are MNHEY and SVGAGI. The CDR3 extends over 14 amino acids. CDR3 amino acids: CASSREAGPYEQYF. The CDR3 nucleotides are TGTGCCAGTTCGCGGGAGGCCGGGCCCTACGAGCAGTACTTC.

V gene TRBV7-2 combines with J gene TRBJ2-7; 9 bases are shared with TRBD2. Germline values: CDR1 SGHTA, CDR2 FQGNSA. V dropped 6 bases and J dropped 4; count of bases not matched to a gene: 10. This CDR3 comprises 15 residues. The CDR3 sequence: CASRRNSGSSYEQYF. CDR3 sequence (DNA): TGTGCCAGCAGGCGAAATAGCGGGAGTTCGTACGAGCAGTACTTC.

The chain joins TRBV19 to TRBJ2-1; D is perhaps TRBD1 (6 bases). Trimming took off 7 bases at V and 8 bases at J, with 18 bases between the two ends. Germline V gene sequence: CDR1 LNHDA, CDR2 SQIVND (reference sequence). This CDR3 comprises 14 residues. The CDR3 coding sequence is TGTGCCAGTACAAAGGGGACATTTTTCGATGAGCAGTTCTTC. Amino acid sequence: CASTKGTFFDEQFF. The whole variable domain, remainder taken from reference TRBV19 and TRBJ2-1, is DGGITQSPKYLFRKEGQNVTLSCEQNLNHDAMYWYRQDPGQGLRLIYYSQIVNDFQKGDIAEGYSVSREKKESFPLTVTSAQKNPTAFYLCASTKGTFFDEQFFGPGTRLTVL.

The chain is built from TRBV9 and TRBJ2-3, with 7 nucleotides matching TRBD1. The ends lost 3 bases at V and 0 bases at J; junction bases unmatched: 7. The length of the CDR3 is 16 residues. Per germline, CDR1 SGDLS and CDR2 YYNGEE. This CDR3 is CASSAVGQTSTDTQYF. In DNA, the CDR3 is TGTGCCAGCAGCGCCGTGGGACAGACTAGCACAGATACGCAGTATTTT.

This sequence joins TRBV11-2 and TRBJ1-4; 7 nucleotides align to TRBD1. The V gene's germline CDR1 is SGHAT and CDR2 FQNNGV. The CDR3 loop spans 15 amino acids. With 1 base clipped from V and 6 bases from J, the junction kept 5 bases outside the gene matches. The CDR3 DNA is TGTGCCAGCAGCTTAGCGACAGGGACTCATGAAAAACTGTTTTTT. Protein sequence: CASSLATGTHEKLFF. Full variable domain (remainder filled in from reference TRBV11-2 and TRBJ1-4): EAGVAQSPRYKIIEKRQSVAFWCNPISGHATLYWYQQILGQGPKLLIQFQNNGVVDDSQLPKDRFSAERLKGVDSTLKIQPAKLEDSAVYLCASSLATGTHEKLFFGSGTQLSVL.

The gene calls are TRBV3-1 (or the pseudogene TRBV3-2) and TRBJ2-5; D is ambiguous. Trimming stripped 4 bases from V and 5 bases from J, with 8 bases between. The CDR3 extends over 12 amino acids. Germline assignment: CDR1 LGHDT and CDR2 YNNKEL (reference sequence). DNA for the CDR3: TGTGCCAGCAGCCTTACTCGGGAGACCCAGTACTTC. It yields the protein CASSLTRETQYF.

This chain connects TRBV30 to TRBJ2-7, with D hard to call. Germline V CDR1 and CDR2: GTSNPN, SVGIG (reference sequence). This CDR3 comprises 9 residues. Trimming removed 0 bases at V and 9 bases at J, with 3 bases between. In DNA, the CDR3 is TGTGCCTGGAGTGTCCGGCAGTACTTC. Translation gives CAWSVRQYF. Using reference TRBV30 and TRBJ2-7 for the parts outside the CDR3, the full variable domain is SQTIHQWPATLVQPVGSPLSLECTVEGTSNPNLYWYRQAAGRGLQLLFYSVGIGQISSEVPQNLSASRPQDRQFILSSKKLLLSDSGFYLCAWSVRQYFGPGTRLTVT.

This clone was counted only a few times. The CDR3 nucleotides are TGTGCCAGCAGTTTAAAACAGGGTTACACTGAAGCTTTCTTT. Amino acids: CASSLKQGYTEAFF. The genes are TRBV27 and TRBJ1-1, with D perhaps TRBD1 (6 bases). Germline V gives CDR1 MNHEY, CDR2 SMNVEV (reference sequence). This CDR3 is built from 14 residues. Trimming removed 2 bases from V and 3 bases from J, with 10 bases in between.

The chain has TRBV6-5 and TRBJ1-6; tentatively, D is TRBD1 (6 bases). CDR1 MNHEY and CDR2 SVGAGI come from the germline V gene. V lost 6 bases to trimming and J lost 7 bases, with 13 bases between them. The CDR3 runs 14 residues. CDR3 bases: TGTGCCAGCAGCGCCGGGACACCGAATTCACCCCTCCACTTT. It specifies CASSAGTPNSPLHF.

CDR3 amino acids: CASRTPGQVGDTQYF. The DNA for the CDR3 is TGTGCCAGCCGCACCCCCGGACAGGTGGGAGATACGCAGTATTTT. V usage is TRBV27 and J usage is TRBJ2-3, with TRBD1 matching 7 bases. The V gene end was trimmed by 8 bases and the J gene end by 5 bases; junction bases not matched to a gene: 13. This CDR3 has 15 residues. Germline CDR1 and CDR2: MNHEY and SMNVEV (reference sequence).

The chain carries TRBV10-3 and TRBJ2-3, with 14 bases aligning to TRBD2. Germline CDR1 is ENHRY and CDR2 is SYGVKD. The V segment lost 7 bases and the J segment 6 bases; nucleotides outside the gene matches: 6. The CDR3 is made up of 15 amino acids. CDR3 in DNA: TGTGCCATCAAACAAGGGACTAGCGGGAGTGATACGCAGTATTTT. This translates into CAIKQGTSGSDTQYF.